A selection of T cell receptor beta chains follows, all from one sample in a study of T cell responses to AZD1222 COVID-19 vaccine. Profiled with immunoSEQ multiplex PCR; TCRdb holds only in-frame clones, not every one. Here the sample spans around 110,000 clones, approximately 92% being singletons. This specimen consisted of peripheral blood, obtained on day 0 of AZD1222 vaccination. These receptors all come from an adult in good health. The CDR3 runs from the conserved cysteine through the conserved F or W. The order of the fields is clone size, V gene, D gene, J gene, CDR3 length, CDR3 DNA, CDR3 protein. D genes are given only for firm matches. A clone size is listed for some rows: how often the clone was seen (once, few, many), or a class if it is expanded.

abundance: NA; v_gene: TRBV5-1; d_gene: NA; j_gene: TRBJ2-1; len: 15; CDR3nt: TGCGCCAGCAGCTTAAACGGGGAGGACTACAATGAGCAGTTCTTC; CDR3aa: CASSLNGEDYNEQFF
abundance: NA; v_gene: TRBV10-1; d_gene: NA; j_gene: TRBJ2-2; len: 15; CDR3nt: TGCGCCAGCACCGAGGGAGAGCTTGGCATCGGGGAGCTGTTTTTT; CDR3aa: CASTEGELGIGELFF
abundance: NA; v_gene: TRBV14; d_gene: NA; j_gene: TRBJ2-1; len: 12; CDR3nt: TGTGCCAGCAGTTCCCAGGGGTTGTGGCAGTTCTTC; CDR3aa: CASSSQGLWQFF
abundance: NA; v_gene: TRBV13; d_gene: TRBD1; j_gene: TRBJ1-4; len: 17; CDR3nt: TGTGCCAGCAGCTTGGAAAGACCGGGACAGAGCTATGAAAAACTGTTTTTT; CDR3aa: CASSLERPGQSYEKLFF
abundance: NA; v_gene: TRBV6-2/TRBV6-3; d_gene: NA; j_gene: TRBJ2-5; len: 14; CDR3nt: TGTGCCAGCAGTTACTTCCAGGGCCAAGAGACCCAGTACTTC; CDR3aa: CASSYFQGQETQYF
abundance: NA; v_gene: TRBV19; d_gene: TRBD1; j_gene: TRBJ2-6; len: 18; CDR3nt: TGTGCCAGTAGCCCAAGGGACAGGGCGTCCTCTGGGGCCAACGTCCTGACTTTC; CDR3aa: CASSPRDRASSGANVLTF
abundance: NA; v_gene: TRBV7-9; d_gene: TRBD1; j_gene: TRBJ2-7; len: 17; CDR3nt: TGTGCCAGCAGCTCAAGCCCTAGGGGGCCCGGATCCTACGAGCAGTACTTC; CDR3aa: CASSSSPRGPGSYEQYF
abundance: NA; v_gene: TRBV7-3; d_gene: NA; j_gene: TRBJ2-7; len: 13; CDR3nt: TGTGCCAGCAGTTTATCCGCCGATTACGAGCAGTACTTC; CDR3aa: CASSLSADYEQYF
abundance: NA; v_gene: TRBV14; d_gene: NA; j_gene: TRBJ1-2; len: 14; CDR3nt: TGTGCCAGCAGCCACAGGCAGCTGACGGCGGGCTACACCTTC; CDR3aa: CASSHRQLTAGYTF
abundance: once; v_gene: TRBV30; d_gene: TRBD1; j_gene: TRBJ2-1; len: 14; CDR3nt: TGTGCCTGGAGTCCGACAGGGGGCTACAATGAGCAGTTCTTC; CDR3aa: CAWSPTGGYNEQFF
abundance: NA; v_gene: TRBV4-1; d_gene: NA; j_gene: TRBJ2-5; len: 18; CDR3nt: TGCGCCAGCAGCCAAGGACCCCTGGGGGCGGGGGAACAAGAGACCCAGTACTTC; CDR3aa: CASSQGPLGAGEQETQYF
abundance: NA; v_gene: TRBV4-1; d_gene: NA; j_gene: TRBJ2-7; len: 17; CDR3nt: TGCGCCAGCAGCCAAGTTTTGTCCAGCGGCAACTCCTACGAGCAGTACTTC; CDR3aa: CASSQVLSSGNSYEQYF
abundance: NA; v_gene: TRBV19; d_gene: NA; j_gene: TRBJ2-6; len: 17; CDR3nt: TGTGCCAGTAACCCGGGCAGGGAAGGCCCTGGGGCCAACGTCCTGACTTTC; CDR3aa: CASNPGREGPGANVLTF
abundance: NA; v_gene: TRBV12-3/TRBV12-4; d_gene: NA; j_gene: TRBJ1-2; len: 13; CDR3nt: TGTGCCAGCAGCACGGGACCTGGGTATGGCTACACCTTC; CDR3aa: CASSTGPGYGYTF
abundance: NA; v_gene: TRBV13; d_gene: TRBD1; j_gene: TRBJ2-7; len: 19; CDR3nt: TGTGCCAGCAGCTTAGGCACTACGGGACAGGGCCTACGCTCCTACGAGCAGTACTTC; CDR3aa: CASSLGTTGQGLRSYEQYF
abundance: NA; v_gene: TRBV5-4; d_gene: TRBD2; j_gene: TRBJ2-5; len: 16; CDR3nt: TGTGCCAGCAGCGGCTTTAGCGGGAGGGCCGGAGAGACCCAGTACTTC; CDR3aa: CASSGFSGRAGETQYF
abundance: NA; v_gene: TRBV21-1; d_gene: NA; j_gene: TRBJ2-7; len: 14; CDR3nt: TGTGCCAGCAGCCTGGAGGGGGGTGCCTACGAGCAGTACTTC; CDR3aa: CASSLEGGAYEQYF
abundance: NA; v_gene: TRBV6-5; d_gene: NA; j_gene: TRBJ2-7; len: 15; CDR3nt: TGTGCCAGCAGTTACGGCCGCAGGGGAAACTACGAGCAGTACTTC; CDR3aa: CASSYGRRGNYEQYF
abundance: NA; v_gene: TRBV7-9; d_gene: TRBD1; j_gene: TRBJ2-7; len: 18; CDR3nt: TGTGCCAGCAGCTTTACGGGACAGGGTAATGGAGGGCCCTACGAGCAGTACTTC; CDR3aa: CASSFTGQGNGGPYEQYF
abundance: NA; v_gene: TRBV30; d_gene: TRBD1; j_gene: TRBJ1-2; len: 16; CDR3nt: TGTGCCTGGAGTGTACTCCGGACAGGCGCAAGTGGGGGCTACACCTTC; CDR3aa: CAWSVLRTGASGGYTF
abundance: NA; v_gene: TRBV5-5; d_gene: TRBD1; j_gene: TRBJ1-4; len: 16; CDR3nt: TGTGCCAGCAGGCAACCCGGGACAGCTCATTATGAAAAACTGTTTTTT; CDR3aa: CASRQPGTAHYEKLFF
abundance: NA; v_gene: TRBV5-1; d_gene: TRBD1; j_gene: TRBJ1-1; len: 17; CDR3nt: TGCGCCAGCAGCTTGATCATGGGACAGGGGGCAAACACTGAAGCTTTCTTT; CDR3aa: CASSLIMGQGANTEAFF
abundance: NA; v_gene: TRBV6-2/TRBV6-3; d_gene: NA; j_gene: TRBJ2-7; len: 12; CDR3nt: TGTGCCAGCAGCCTACACCACTACGAGCAGTACTTC; CDR3aa: CASSLHHYEQYF
abundance: NA; v_gene: TRBV7-9; d_gene: TRBD1; j_gene: TRBJ1-4; len: 14; CDR3nt: TGTGCCAGCAGCCCGCGACAGGGGAATGAAAAACTGTTTTTT; CDR3aa: CASSPRQGNEKLFF
abundance: once; v_gene: TRBV7-9; d_gene: NA; j_gene: TRBJ2-1; len: 14; CDR3nt: TGTGCCAGCAGCTTAGCAGGGGTTGTCAATGAGCAGTTCTTC; CDR3aa: CASSLAGVVNEQFF
abundance: NA; v_gene: TRBV7-3; d_gene: TRBD1; j_gene: TRBJ2-3; len: 15; CDR3nt: TGTGCCAGCAGCTTAGGGACAGGGGGCGCAGATACGCAGTATTTT; CDR3aa: CASSLGTGGADTQYF
abundance: NA; v_gene: TRBV25-1; d_gene: TRBD1; j_gene: TRBJ1-4; len: 14; CDR3nt: TGTGCCAGCTCCCTACAGGGGGCAGGAGAAAAACTGTTTTTT; CDR3aa: CASSLQGAGEKLFF
abundance: NA; v_gene: TRBV5-6; d_gene: NA; j_gene: TRBJ1-4; len: 13; CDR3nt: TGTGCCAGCAGCCTCGGTGAAGTGGGAAAACTGTTTTTT; CDR3aa: CASSLGEVGKLFF
abundance: few; v_gene: TRBV27; d_gene: TRBD1; j_gene: TRBJ2-5; len: 15; CDR3nt: TGTGCCAGCAGTTGGAACAGGGGGCGCGTGGAGACCCAGTACTTC; CDR3aa: CASSWNRGRVETQYF
abundance: NA; v_gene: TRBV29-1; d_gene: NA; j_gene: TRBJ2-2; len: 16; CDR3nt: TGCAGCGTTGTCCGCCGCCCGGGGGTTGGCACCGGGGAGCTGTTTTTT; CDR3aa: CSVVRRPGVGTGELFF
abundance: NA; v_gene: TRBV28; d_gene: TRBD1; j_gene: TRBJ2-2; len: 16; CDR3nt: TGTGCCAGCAGTTTATGGGGGGCAGGGGGCACCGGGGAGCTGTTTTTT; CDR3aa: CASSLWGAGGTGELFF
abundance: NA; v_gene: TRBV5-1; d_gene: TRBD1; j_gene: TRBJ1-2; len: 12; CDR3nt: TGCGCCAGCAGCGCAACAGGGGAAGGCTACACCTTC; CDR3aa: CASSATGEGYTF
abundance: NA; v_gene: TRBV5-1; d_gene: TRBD2; j_gene: TRBJ2-1; len: 19; CDR3nt: TGCGCCAGCAGCTTGGCCCCTTTAGCGGGAGGGTTCTCCTACAATGAGCAGTTCTTC; CDR3aa: CASSLAPLAGGFSYNEQFF
abundance: NA; v_gene: TRBV30; d_gene: NA; j_gene: TRBJ2-3; len: 13; CDR3nt: TGTGCCTGGAGTATGGACAGCACAGATACGCAGTATTTT; CDR3aa: CAWSMDSTDTQYF
abundance: NA; v_gene: TRBV19; d_gene: NA; j_gene: TRBJ1-5; len: 14; CDR3nt: TGTGCCAGTAGTATCCGTGGAAGCAATCAGCCCCAGCATTTT; CDR3aa: CASSIRGSNQPQHF
abundance: NA; v_gene: TRBV19; d_gene: NA; j_gene: TRBJ2-5; len: 14; CDR3nt: TGTGCCAGTAGTATTGGCGGGATCAGAGAGACCCAGTACTTC; CDR3aa: CASSIGGIRETQYF
abundance: NA; v_gene: TRBV12-3/TRBV12-4; d_gene: NA; j_gene: TRBJ2-7; len: 11; CDR3nt: TGTGCCAGCAGTTTATGGGACGAGCAGTACTTC; CDR3aa: CASSLWDEQYF
abundance: once; v_gene: TRBV19; d_gene: NA; j_gene: TRBJ1-4; len: 16; CDR3nt: TGTGCCAGTAGTATTGACCCACAGGGAATCGATGAAAAACTGTTTTTT; CDR3aa: CASSIDPQGIDEKLFF
abundance: NA; v_gene: TRBV24-1; d_gene: TRBD2; j_gene: TRBJ2-1; len: 16; CDR3nt: TGTGCCACCAGTGACCCCTTTAGCGGGACGAACAATGAGCAGTTCTTC; CDR3aa: CATSDPFSGTNNEQFF
abundance: NA; v_gene: TRBV24-1; d_gene: NA; j_gene: TRBJ1-6; len: 18; CDR3nt: TGTGCCACCAGTGAATCCCGGGACCAGAGCTCCTATAATTCACCCCTCCACTTT; CDR3aa: CATSESRDQSSYNSPLHF
abundance: NA; v_gene: TRBV6-5; d_gene: TRBD1; j_gene: TRBJ1-2; len: 11; CDR3nt: TGTGCCAGCGACAGGGCGGCTGGCTACACCTTC; CDR3aa: CASDRAAGYTF
abundance: once; v_gene: TRBV10-3; d_gene: NA; j_gene: TRBJ1-4; len: 14; CDR3nt: TGTGCCATCAGTGAGTCGCGCGGTAATGAAAAACTGTTTTTT; CDR3aa: CAISESRGNEKLFF
abundance: NA; v_gene: TRBV19; d_gene: NA; j_gene: TRBJ2-3; len: 12; CDR3nt: TGTGCCAGTAGTATCACCAGAGATACGCAGTATTTT; CDR3aa: CASSITRDTQYF
abundance: NA; v_gene: TRBV12-3/TRBV12-4; d_gene: NA; j_gene: TRBJ1-1; len: 12; CDR3nt: TGTGCCAGCAGTTGGAGAGGCTCTGAAGCTTTCTTT; CDR3aa: CASSWRGSEAFF
abundance: NA; v_gene: TRBV4-3; d_gene: NA; j_gene: TRBJ1-2; len: 14; CDR3nt: TGCGCCAGCAGCCAAGTTAAAGGGGGTGGGGGCTACACCTTC; CDR3aa: CASSQVKGGGGYTF
abundance: NA; v_gene: TRBV4-1; d_gene: TRBD1; j_gene: TRBJ2-1; len: 17; CDR3nt: TGCGCCAGCAGCCCCCCAACTGGGGACAGCTCCTACAATGAGCAGTTCTTC; CDR3aa: CASSPPTGDSSYNEQFF
abundance: NA; v_gene: TRBV6-5; d_gene: NA; j_gene: TRBJ2-7; len: 15; CDR3nt: TGTGCCAGCAGCGCTTCAGGGGGGGTCTCCTACGAGCAGTACTTC; CDR3aa: CASSASGGVSYEQYF
abundance: NA; v_gene: TRBV28; d_gene: NA; j_gene: TRBJ1-6; len: 18; CDR3nt: TGTGCCAGCAGTAATATACAGGGTAGATGGTCCTATAATTCACCCCTCCACTTT; CDR3aa: CASSNIQGRWSYNSPLHF
abundance: NA; v_gene: TRBV6-1; d_gene: NA; j_gene: TRBJ2-7; len: 16; CDR3nt: TGTGCCAGCAGTGTCTGGATGGACGGAATCCTAGACGAGCAGTACTTC; CDR3aa: CASSVWMDGILDEQYF
abundance: NA; v_gene: TRBV28; d_gene: TRBD1; j_gene: TRBJ1-1; len: 16; CDR3nt: TGTGCCAGCAGTTTGGGACCCGGGACAGTGAACACTGAAGCTTTCTTT; CDR3aa: CASSLGPGTVNTEAFF
abundance: NA; v_gene: TRBV7-2; d_gene: NA; j_gene: TRBJ1-2; len: 17; CDR3nt: TGTGCCAGCAGCTTACGCCCCCCGGGAGGGGTCTACTATGGCTACACCTTC; CDR3aa: CASSLRPPGGVYYGYTF